This TCR beta chain was recorded in a study of T-cell memory formation after mild COVID-19 (dated by TCRdb to 2020 to 2022). Regarding the study in general: TCR sequence clusters from the two donors were largely donor specific. In a couple of donors, T-cell clones that expanded and contracted after mild COVID-19 were followed by sequencing TCRalpha and TCRbeta repertoires longitudinally. The cohort was made up of two young adult volunteers, one female and one male, who were previously healthy.

V is shortened by 3 bases, J by 0 bases, and the region joining them spans 12 bases. The CDR3 runs 15 amino acids, cysteine and phenylalanine included. The retained sequence is limited to the CDR3, 45 bases, with the frame set at the first base. CDR1 and CDR2 are drawn from the germline V gene: SGHVS, FNYEAQ. This clonotype appeared a few times. Its target antigen remains unknown. No base qualities exist here, and no much larger clone lies one base off it. The data were produced on an Illumina NovaSeq 6000. cDNA libraries for TCRalpha and TCRbeta were prepared by 5'RACE using constant-segment primers, with sample barcodes and unique molecular identifiers added. RNA was extracted from every sample with Trizol reagent. Amplification of the libraries took two PCR steps, and the second step added a second sample barcode plus Illumina TruSeq adapters. The libraries were sequenced on an Illumina NovaSeq using 2 x 150 bp paired-end reads. The authors' analysis ran thus. With migec v1.2.7, reads were demultiplexed and then collapsed into UMI-guided consensus sequences. With mixcr v2.1.11, UMI consensuses were aligned to TRA and TRB V and J templates and assembled into clonotypes. Expanded or contracted clonotypes were those called significant by both edgeR and NoisET, with noise models trained on biological replicates. For edgeR calls, the cutoffs were a false discovery rate-adjusted p below 0.01 and a log2 fold-change threshold of 1. As an exploratory analysis of dynamics, max-normalized trajectories of the 1000 most abundant clonotypes were examined with PCA combined with hierarchical clustering. Each responding clone was given a CD4 or CD8 phenotype based on the CD4+ and CD8+ repertoires, which had been sequenced separately. Clones were called with MiXCR by TCRdb after fastp trimmed the public reads at Q25, and only in-frame beta chains were retained. Records with the same CDR3 protein are collapsed into one entry carrying the most frequent genes and DNA. The V and J calls shown here were made by TCRdb, not taken from the authors' results. This sample holds roughly 240,000 distinct CDR3 sequences; 15% to 20% were observed only once. The ten largest clones add up to around a fifth of the sample.

Ficoll-Paque density gradient centrifugation was used to isolate PBMCs. Broader findings and caveats from the paper: Contracting CD4+ clones appeared mostly in the CM and EM memory subsets, whereas CD8+ clones were enriched in EMRA. From day 15 to 85, contracting clones showed balanced CD4/CD8 phenotypes, whereas a second wave of clones that expanded from day 15 to 37 leaned towards CD4+. The detection of some responding clones in pre-infection memory suggests that pre-existing cross-reactive memory T cells joined the SARS-CoV-2 response. The study covered only a couple of mild cases, and larger cohorts including severe cases with pre-infection samples were considered necessary. SARS-CoV-2 specificity of the second-wave clones peaking on day 37 was not confirmed.

The source of this sequence is a man younger than 35 who had mild COVID-19 (a few samples of this study predate the infection). The sample titles of this study are shuffled in the database, so cell type and time point are left out; the donor was told from shared clones. The sample taken for sequencing was PBMCs or a T cell subset sorted from them (not recorded which). The chain couples TRBV7-6 to TRBJ2-7, with the D gene not clear enough to name. The nucleotides read TGTGCCAGCAGCTTGTCCCTGAGCTCCTCCTACGAGCAGTACTTC. It encodes CASSLSLSSSYEQYF.